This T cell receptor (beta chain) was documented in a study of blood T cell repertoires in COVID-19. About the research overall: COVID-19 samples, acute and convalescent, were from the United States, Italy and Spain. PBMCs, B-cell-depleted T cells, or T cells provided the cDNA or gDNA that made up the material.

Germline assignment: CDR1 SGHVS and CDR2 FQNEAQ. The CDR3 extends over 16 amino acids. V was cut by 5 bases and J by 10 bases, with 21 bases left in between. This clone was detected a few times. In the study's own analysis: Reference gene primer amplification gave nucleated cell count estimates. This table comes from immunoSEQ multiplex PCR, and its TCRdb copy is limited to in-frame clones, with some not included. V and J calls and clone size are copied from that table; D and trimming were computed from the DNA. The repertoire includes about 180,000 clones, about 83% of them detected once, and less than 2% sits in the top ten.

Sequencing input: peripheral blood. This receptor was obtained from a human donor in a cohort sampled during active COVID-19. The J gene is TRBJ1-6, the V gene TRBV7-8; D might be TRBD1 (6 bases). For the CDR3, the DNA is TGTGCCAGCAGCCGTCGTGCGGGGGCAAATGTGTCACCCCTCCACTTT. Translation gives CASSRRAGANVSPLHF.